A selection of T cell receptor beta chains follows, all from one sample in a study of T cell responses to AZD1222 COVID-19 vaccine. Profiling relied on immunoSEQ multiplex PCR, and the TCRdb table lists in-frame clones only, not all of them. The sample yields 65,000 to 85,000 clones, 90% to 95% seen once. The source was peripheral blood, collected on day 0 of AZD1222 vaccination. These receptors all stem from an adult in good health. The CDR3 runs from the conserved cysteine through the conserved F or W. D genes are given only for firm matches. Expanded clones are given a class, and other clones once, few, many or no size at all.

clone_size	v_call	j_call	d_call	cdr3_nt	cdr3_aa
few	TRBV20-1	TRBJ2-1	.	TGCAGTGCTAGACCTGGTCATGAGCAGTTCTTC	CSARPGHEQFF
.	TRBV7-8	TRBJ2-4	.	TGTGCCAGCAGCTTAGAGGCACCCCTAGGAGCCAAAAACATTCAGTACTTC	CASSLEAPLGAKNIQYF
.	TRBV5-1	TRBJ2-5	.	TGCGCCAGCAGCCAGGTTGCGACCCCCCAAGAGACCCAGTACTTC	CASSQVATPQETQYF
.	TRBV19	TRBJ1-5	.	TGTGCCAGTAGTATGTCTGCAGGGGGCAATCAGCCCCAGCATTTT	CASSMSAGGNQPQHF
.	TRBV2	TRBJ2-7	TRBD1	TGTGCCAGCAGCTCCCGGACAGGGGGCTACGAGCAGTACTTC	CASSSRTGGYEQYF
.	TRBV29-1	TRBJ1-5	TRBD1	TGCAGCGTTGGGGGACAGGGAGGTAGTGGCAATCAGCCCCAGCATTTT	CSVGGQGGSGNQPQHF
.	TRBV30	TRBJ1-5	.	TGTGCCTGGAGTGCTGACAGTAGCAATCAGCCCCAGCATTTT	CAWSADSSNQPQHF
few	TRBV11-3	TRBJ1-4	.	TGTGCCAGCAGCCGGGGGCTAGGGGAAAAACTGTTTTTT	CASSRGLGEKLFF
.	TRBV28	TRBJ2-1	.	TGTGCCAGCCAACCCGCGCATACAGGGTACAATGAGCAGTTCTTC	CASQPAHTGYNEQFF
.	TRBV28	TRBJ1-1	.	TGTGCCAGCAGTCTTTTGAACACTGAAGCTTTCTTT	CASSLLNTEAFF
.	TRBV5-5	TRBJ2-1	.	TGTGCCAGCGGGGCAATAGCGGGACAGGGATACAATGAGCAGTTCTTC	CASGAIAGQGYNEQFF
.	TRBV5-1	TRBJ1-4	.	TGCGCCAGCGGTGAAAACCTTGCAACTAATGAAAAACTGTTTTTT	CASGENLATNEKLFF
.	TRBV4-3	TRBJ2-3	TRBD1	TGCGCCAGCAGCCAGGACAGGGGGCTGACAGATACGCAGTATTTT	CASSQDRGLTDTQYF
.	TRBV10-2	TRBJ1-1	.	TGCGCCAGTTGTAGAATGAACACTGAAGCTTTCTTT	CASCRMNTEAFF
few	TRBV6-1	TRBJ1-2	TRBD1	TGTGCCAGCAGTGAAGATCCAGGGGGCTATGGCTACACCTTC	CASSEDPGGYGYTF
.	TRBV28	TRBJ1-4	.	TGTGCCAGCAGCGCCAGAGGCCCTAATGAAAAACTGTTTTTT	CASSARGPNEKLFF
once	TRBV28	TRBJ1-2	TRBD1	TGTGCCACCACGGGGACAGGGAACTATGGCTACACCTTC	CATTGTGNYGYTF
once	TRBV29-1	TRBJ2-4	.	TGCAGCGTACGGACAAAGATTATGGCCAAAAACATTCAGTACTTC	CSVRTKIMAKNIQYF
.	TRBV4-1	TRBJ2-7	TRBD1	TGCGCCAGCAGCCAACCGGGACAGAGTGCCTACGAGCAGTACTTC	CASSQPGQSAYEQYF
.	TRBV2	TRBJ1-1	.	TGTGCCAGCAGCGTAGACACGGCCACTGAAGCTTTCTTT	CASSVDTATEAFF
.	TRBV7-9	TRBJ1-5	TRBD1	TGTGCCAGCAGCCAGACTGGACAGGGACGAAGTCAGCCCCAGCATTTT	CASSQTGQGRSQPQHF
.	TRBV27	TRBJ2-7	.	TGTGCCAGCAGTTTCGGGACGCCGAGCTCCTACGAGCAGTACTTC	CASSFGTPSSYEQYF
.	TRBV28	TRBJ1-2	.	TGTGCCAGCAGGGGTCGGAGCCCGCTCTTTGTTGGCTACACCTTC	CASRGRSPLFVGYTF
.	TRBV2	TRBJ1-2	TRBD1	TGTGCCAGCACAGGGGGCGCCTATGGCTACACCTTC	CASTGGAYGYTF
.	TRBV3-1/TRBV3-2	TRBJ1-2	.	TGTGCCAGCAGCCTGGGAGACAATGGCTACACCTTC	CASSLGDNGYTF
.	TRBV2	TRBJ2-5	TRBD1	TGTGCCAGCAGTGATGGGGGACAGGGGGCAGAGACCCAGTACTTC	CASSDGGQGAETQYF
.	TRBV6-5	TRBJ1-2	.	TGTGCCAGCTCCACAGGGAACTATGGCTACACCTTC	CASSTGNYGYTF
.	TRBV10-3	TRBJ1-2	TRBD1	TGTGCCATCACCGGACAGGAAGCTAACTATGGCTACACCTTC	CAITGQEANYGYTF
.	TRBV19	TRBJ2-1	.	TGTGCCAGTAGAAAGGGGGAATACAATGAGCAGTTCTTC	CASRKGEYNEQFF
.	TRBV7-9	TRBJ1-1	.	TGTGCCAGCAGCGCTCAGATGAACACTGAAGCTTTCTTT	CASSAQMNTEAFF
.	TRBV12-3/TRBV12-4	TRBJ1-1	.	TGTGCCAGCAGTCTAAAACAGTGGACTGAAGCTTTCTTT	CASSLKQWTEAFF
.	TRBV19	TRBJ2-7	.	TGTGCCAGTAGTATCGGGCCGGGAAGCGAGCAGTACTTC	CASSIGPGSEQYF
.	TRBV7-8	TRBJ1-2	.	TGTGCCAGCAGCTTAAGTAGCAACACGTTAGCTAACTATGGCTACACCTTC	CASSLSSNTLANYGYTF
once	TRBV29-1	TRBJ2-5	TRBD2	TGCAGCGCCACTAGCGGGGGGATAGAGACCCAGTACTTC	CSATSGGIETQYF
.	TRBV6-5	TRBJ2-2	.	TGTGCCAGCATTAGAAGCGGTTCCGGGGAGCTGTTTTTT	CASIRSGSGELFF
.	TRBV7-2	TRBJ1-3	.	TGTGCCAGCAGCTTGCACGAAGTTTATCGCACCATATATTTT	CASSLHEVYRTIYF
once	TRBV4-1	TRBJ1-6	TRBD1	TGCGCCAGCAGCCAAGCTCAGGGGGGGAGCTCCTATAATTCACCCCTCTACTTT	CASSQAQGGSSYNSPLYF
.	TRBV5-6	TRBJ1-5	.	TGTGCCAGCAGCCTAGACGGGGCTCAGAGTCAGCCCCAGCATTTT	CASSLDGAQSQPQHF
.	TRBV7-6	TRBJ1-2	TRBD1	TGTGCCAGCAGCCTACTAGCGGGCTCGGACAGGGATCGAGGCTACACCTTC	CASSLLAGSDRDRGYTF
.	TRBV10-3	TRBJ1-5	.	TGTGCCACTTGGATGGGGAGCAATCAGCCCCAGCATTTT	CATWMGSNQPQHF
.	TRBV11-2	TRBJ1-6	.	TGTGCCAGCAGCTTAGTTGGGGGAATGTATAATTCACCCCTCCACTTT	CASSLVGGMYNSPLHF